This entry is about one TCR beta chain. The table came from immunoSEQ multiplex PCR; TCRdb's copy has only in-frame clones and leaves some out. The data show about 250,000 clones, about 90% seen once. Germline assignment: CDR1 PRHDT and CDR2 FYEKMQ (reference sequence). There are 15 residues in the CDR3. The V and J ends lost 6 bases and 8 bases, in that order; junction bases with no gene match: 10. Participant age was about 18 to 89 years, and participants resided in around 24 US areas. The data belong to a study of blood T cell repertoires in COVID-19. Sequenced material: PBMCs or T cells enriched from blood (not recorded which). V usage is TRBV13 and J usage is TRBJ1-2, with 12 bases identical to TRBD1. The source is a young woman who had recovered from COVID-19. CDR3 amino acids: CASSKRGQGARGYTF. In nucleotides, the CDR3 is TGTGCCAGCAGTAAGAGGGGACAGGGGGCGCGGGGCTACACCTTC.